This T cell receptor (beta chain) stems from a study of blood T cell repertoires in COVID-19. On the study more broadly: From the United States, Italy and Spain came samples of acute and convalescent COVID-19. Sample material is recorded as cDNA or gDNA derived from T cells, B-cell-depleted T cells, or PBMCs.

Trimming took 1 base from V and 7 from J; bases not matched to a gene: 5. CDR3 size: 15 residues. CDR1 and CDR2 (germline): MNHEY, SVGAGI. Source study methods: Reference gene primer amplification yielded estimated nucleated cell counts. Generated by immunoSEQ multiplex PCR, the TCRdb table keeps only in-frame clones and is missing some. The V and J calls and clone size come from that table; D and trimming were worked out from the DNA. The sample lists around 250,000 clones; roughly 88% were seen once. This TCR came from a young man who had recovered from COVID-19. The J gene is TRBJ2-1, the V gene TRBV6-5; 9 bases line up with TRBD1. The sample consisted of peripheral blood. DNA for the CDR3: TGTGCCAGCAGTTACTACCGGACAGGGGTTAATGAGCAGTTCTTC. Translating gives CASSYYRTGVNEQFF.